Following are 9 T cell receptor beta chains from one sample sequenced in a study of cytomegalovirus exposure and HLA in healthy donors. The primer mix had 60 Vbeta and 13 Jbeta primers. The repertoire was sequenced with immunoSEQ multiplex PCR; TCRdb's copy has only in-frame clones and lacks some. The sample yields about 170,000 clones, more than 75% seen once. Source material: PBMCs. The receptors were gathered from a man aged 30-40 years in good health and CMV-seropositive.

The rearrangement joins TRBV7-9 to TRBJ1-1, with D unclear. CDR3 length equals 13 residues. The ends were cut back, 7 bases at V and 5 bases at J, with 14 bases in the middle. CDR1 is SEHNR, CDR2 FQNEAQ, per germline (reference sequence). This CDR3 is CASTPKGGTEAFF. The CDR3 DNA reads TGTGCCAGCACCCCCAAAGGAGGAACTGAAGCTTTCTTT.

The V gene is TRBV4-2, the J gene TRBJ2-2, with 13 bases that match TRBD2. Germline CDR1 is LGHNA and CDR2 is YNFKEQ. CDR3 size: 16 residues. J gave up 6 bases and V 4 bases, and 5 bases lay outside the gene matches. CDR3 region: CASSRLAGGSAGELFF. The CDR3 nucleotides are TGTGCCAGCAGCCGACTAGCGGGAGGTTCCGCCGGGGAGCTGTTTTTT.

The chain couples TRBV2 to TRBJ2-7; TRBD2 agrees at 9 bases. Germline-derived CDR1 and CDR2 are SNHLY and FYNNEI. The V gene end was trimmed by 6 bases and the J gene end by 4 bases; junction bases not matched to a gene: 7. CDR3 length: 14 residues. The CDR3 protein is CASRATSGLYEQYF. In nucleotides, the CDR3 is TGTGCCAGCAGGGCGACTAGCGGCTTATACGAGCAGTACTTC.

A few counts support this clone. The chain combines TRBV2 with TRBJ1-2, with TRBD1 identical over 9 bases. The ends lost 2 bases at V and 8 bases at J; junction bases unmatched: 6. Germline loops: CDR1 SNHLY, CDR2 FYNNEI. CDR3 size: 14 residues. The CDR3 loop reads CASSERQGVGGYTF. The CDR3 nucleotides are TGTGCCAGCAGTGAACGACAGGGGGTAGGCGGCTACACCTTC.

The rearrangement uses TRBV18 and TRBJ2-5; D is unresolved. From germline, CDR1 is KGHSH and CDR2 LQKENI. The CDR3 covers 13 residues. Deletions cut 5 bases from V and 1 base from J, with 8 bases between. The CDR3 DNA follows: TGTGCCAGCTCATCGACTTCCCAAGAGACCCAGTACTTC. It encodes CASSSTSQETQYF.

The chain employs TRBV7-2 and TRBJ2-5, with 12 bases aligning to TRBD2. Germline values: CDR1 SGHTA, CDR2 FQGNSA. V dropped 3 bases and J dropped 5; count of bases not matched to a gene: 7. CDR3 length equals 16 residues. The CDR3 DNA reads TGTGCCAGCAGCTTCCGACTAGCGGGAGTACGGGAGACCCAGTACTTC. Residues: CASSFRLAGVRETQYF.

The rearrangement links TRBV7-9 to TRBJ2-5, with D perhaps matching TRBD2 (6 bases). The CDR3 sequence is 16 residues long. V dropped 1 base and J dropped 10 bases, with 22 bases sitting between them. The V gene's germline CDR1 is SEHNR and CDR2 FQNEAQ (reference sequence). Here the CDR3 DNA reads TGTGCCAGCAGCTTAGTGGTGACTAGTGGGACGGGTGGCCAGTACTTC. Translated: CASSLVVTSGTGGQYF.

V usage is TRBV7-3 and J usage is TRBJ2-1, with D maybe TRBD1 (6 bases). The ends were cut back, 1 base at V and 7 bases at J, with 8 bases in the middle. Germline values: CDR1 SGHTA, CDR2 FQGTGA. CDR3 length equals 13 residues. Here the CDR3 DNA reads TGTGCCAGCAGCTTAAGGCAGGGGAATGAGCAGTTCTTC. Its protein product is CASSLRQGNEQFF.

The chain recombines TRBV19 with TRBJ1-1; D is unresolved. There are 13 residues in the CDR3. The ends were cut back, 4 bases at V and 7 bases at J, with 13 bases in the middle. Germline lookup yields CDR1 LNHDA and CDR2 SQIVND (reference sequence). The CDR3 sequence: CASSNYKEGEAFF. CDR3 DNA: TGTGCCAGTAGTAACTACAAGGAGGGTGAAGCTTTCTTT.